The 7 T cell receptor beta chains presented below share a single source sample, sequenced in a study of blood T cell repertoires in COVID-19. Sequencing was performed with immunoSEQ multiplex PCR; in TCRdb, only in-frame clones are kept and a portion is missing. This sample yields more than 150,000 clones, of which around 90% are seen a single time; 0.5% to 0.75% belongs to the top ten. Specimen: peripheral blood. Receptor source: a man in his fifties or sixties with acute or convalescent COVID-19.

The chain couples TRBV27 to TRBJ2-3, with D hard to call. Deletions cut 5 bases from V and 4 bases from J, with 22 bases between. CDR1 MNHEY and CDR2 SMNVEV come from the germline V gene (reference sequence). This CDR3 contains 17 residues. The CDR3 DNA is TGTGCCAGCAGTCCCCATGAGCTATCAATCCCGGCAGATACGCAGTATTTT. Its translation: CASSPHELSIPADTQYF.

V is TRBV27 and J is TRBJ2-1; 10 positions agree with TRBD2. This CDR3 region has 12 residues. V was clipped by 2 bases and J by 14 bases; unmatched bases: 3. Germline lookup yields CDR1 MNHEY and CDR2 SMNVEV (reference sequence). The CDR3 here is CASSLGGTSEFF. The CDR3, as DNA: TGTGCCAGCAGTTTAGGTGGGACTAGCGAGTTCTTC.

Remarks on this clone: Germline is not matched at one junction end, which may reflect a read error. The V call is TRBV5-1, the J call TRBJ2-5; the match to TRBD2 covers 7 bases. The CDR3 is 12 residues long. The germline V gene encodes CDR1 SGHRS and CDR2 YFSETQ. The CDR3 bases are TGCGCCAGCAGCTTGGTGGCGGGAGCATGGAACTTC. This gives the protein CASSLVAGAWNF. Full variable domain (rest looked up from reference TRBV5-1 and TRBJ2-5): KAGVTQTPRYLIKTRGQQVTLSCSPISGHRSVSWYQQTPGQGLQFLFEYFSETQRNKGNFPGRFSGRQFSNSRSEMNVSTLELGDSALYLCASSLVAGAWNFGPGTRLLVL.

V is TRBV30 and J is TRBJ1-1, with 10 nucleotides matching TRBD1. CDR3 length: 17 amino acids. The germline V gene has CDR1 GTSNPN and CDR2 SVGIG (reference sequence). V trimming: 4 bases; J trimming: 4 bases; junction bases outside the gene matches: 15. This CDR3 reads CAWTPAGTGAVFTEAFF. CDR3 nucleotide sequence: TGTGCCTGGACCCCCGCTGGGACAGGGGCTGTGTTCACTGAAGCTTTCTTT. Full variable domain (remainder filled in from reference TRBV30 and TRBJ1-1): SQTIHQWPATLVQPVGSPLSLECTVEGTSNPNLYWYRQAAGRGLQLLFYSVGIGQISSEVPQNLSASRPQDRQFILSSKKLLLSDSGFYLCAWTPAGTGAVFTEAFFGQGTRLTVV.

Here the CDR3 reads CASSQETGIAGADTQYF. The CDR3 DNA is TGTGCCAGCAGCCAAGAGACGGGGATTGCAGGGGCAGATACGCAGTATTTT. The chain employs TRBV4-2 and TRBJ2-3; possibly TRBD1 for D (6 bases). The CDR3 is 17 amino acids. The germline V gene encodes CDR1 LGHNA and CDR2 YNFKEQ. V lost 0 bases and J lost 4, with 17 bases in between.

The genes are TRBV9 and TRBJ2-1; the match to TRBD2 covers 7 bases. CDR1 is SGDLS and CDR2 is YYNGEE in the germline V gene. This CDR3 region has 15 residues. V was pared by 0 bases and J by 7 bases, with 7 bases of the junction left unmatched. Written as DNA, the CDR3 is TGTGCCAGCAGCGTAGGGCTAGCGGCCGGGAATGAGCAGTTCTTC. Its protein is CASSVGLAAGNEQFF.

The count of this clone is one. This sequence joins TRBV6-2 or TRBV6-3 and TRBJ1-2; D might be TRBD1 (6 bases). Looked up from germline, CDR1 is MNHEY and CDR2 is SVGEGT. The V gene lost 5 bases and the J gene lost 0 bases, with 13 bases spanning the gap. CDR3 size: 15 residues. CDR3 DNA: TGTGCCAGCAGTCCAGGACAGAAAGCTAACTATGGCTACACCTTC. This sequence encodes CASSPGQKANYGYTF.